This paragraph reports one TCR beta chain. This entry is derived from a study of CD8 T cells in Susac syndrome. V lost 0 bases and J 3 bases, leaving 3 bases between the germline ends. CDR1 is MGHRA, CDR2 YSYEKL, per germline. This CDR3 spans 14 amino acids. Random hexamers were used to reverse transcribe an amount of 0.5 to 1 ug RNA. Amplification of TCR beta CDR3 across 54 Vbeta and 13 Jbeta was performed with immunoSEQ multiplex PCR. TCRdb used MiXCR to reprocess the immunoSEQ multiplex PCR reads, holding one entry per CDR3 protein. The table lists about 210,000 distinct CDR3 sequences, 95% of them singletons. Negative isolation yielded CD8+ and CD4+ T cells; FACS enriched TEMRA cells.

The chain combines TRBV4-1 with TRBJ1-6, with no clear D. The sequence was collected from a human donor with multiple sclerosis. The sequenced sample consisted of CD4+ T cells from PBMCs. The CDR3 region has the DNA TGCGCCAGCAGCCAAGATGGCTATAATTCACCCCTCCACTTT. Encoded protein: CASSQDGYNSPLHF.